This T cell receptor beta chain was identified during a study of T cell responses to AZD1222 COVID-19 vaccine. About the study: Pooling was applied to second doses at about 4 or about 12 weeks. Findings and caveats of the study: Seropositive AZD1222 recipients at baseline numbered only six or seven. Sampling captured repertoires only after the peak T cell response.

This clone was seen more than once but under ten times. Its antigen is unknown. Profiled with immunoSEQ multiplex PCR; TCRdb holds only in-frame clones, not every one. Of tens of thousands of clones listed, more than 70% are singletons. The CDR3 runs to 12 residues. V was pared by 6 bases and J by 7 bases, with 13 bases between. The sequencing used peripheral blood, collected on day 0 of AZD1222 vaccination. The rearrangement links TRBV12-3 or TRBV12-4 to TRBJ2-7, with D perhaps matching TRBD1 or TRBD2 (5 bases each). This sequence was found in an adult in good health. The CDR3 DNA sequence: TGTGCCAGCAGACTTTTAGGGACGGAGCAGTACTTC. Protein: CASRLLGTEQYF.